These T cell receptor beta chains were read from a single sample in a study of cytomegalovirus exposure and HLA in healthy donors. Sequencing was performed with immunoSEQ multiplex PCR; in TCRdb, only in-frame clones are kept and a portion is missing. The table lists around 140,000 clones, roughly 80% of them singletons, with less than 15% in the top ten. Sequenced sample: PBMCs. Receptors originate from a man aged 35 to 55 in good health and CMV-seropositive. The CDR3 runs from the conserved cysteine through the conserved F or W. The D gene is left open where the match is weak. Not all rows give a size; the values are once, few, many and, for expanded clones, a class.

v_call,j_call,d_call,clone_size,cdr3_aa,cdr3_nt
TRBV7-7,TRBJ2-5,.,.,CASSLASGHQETQYF,TGTGCCAGCAGCTTAGCTTCAGGGCATCAAGAGACCCAGTACTTC
TRBV6-5,TRBJ2-5,.,.,CASSYSRIQETQYF,TGTGCCAGCAGTTACTCTAGAATTCAAGAGACCCAGTACTTC
TRBV5-6,TRBJ1-1,.,.,CASSWGSGRAEAFF,TGTGCCAGCAGCTGGGGGAGCGGGCGGGCTGAAGCTTTCTTT
TRBV5-1,TRBJ2-7,TRBD1,.,CASSHSGGKQDEQYF,TGCGCCAGCAGCCACTCAGGGGGCAAGCAGGACGAGCAGTACTTC
TRBV7-9,TRBJ2-1,TRBD2,.,CASSGTSGRRSYNEQFF,TGTGCCAGCAGCGGGACTAGCGGGAGGCGCTCCTACAATGAGCAGTTCTTC
TRBV19,TRBJ1-5,.,.,CASRSQLSNQPQHF,TGTGCCAGTCGAAGTCAGTTGAGCAATCAGCCCCAGCATTTT
TRBV19,TRBJ1-4,TRBD1,.,CASSLNRGTNEKLFF,TGTGCCAGTAGTCTGAACAGGGGAACTAATGAAAAACTGTTTTTT
TRBV7-3,TRBJ2-1,TRBD2,.,CASSFGAGGPLGSEQFF,TGTGCCAGCAGCTTCGGGGCGGGAGGGCCGTTGGGTAGTGAGCAGTTCTTC
TRBV5-1,TRBJ2-7,TRBD1,.,CASSSGQGAEEQYF,TGCGCCAGCAGCTCCGGACAGGGAGCGGAGGAGCAGTACTTC
TRBV28,TRBJ1-6,.,.,CASSPLGGPQSPLHF,TGTGCCAGCAGTCCTCTTGGAGGCCCACAATCACCCCTCCACTTT
TRBV28,TRBJ2-7,TRBD2,.,CASSLRPQASGFYEQYF,TGTGCCAGCAGTTTAAGGCCCCAGGCTAGCGGATTCTACGAGCAGTACTTC
TRBV5-1,TRBJ2-7,.,.,CASSLEVGGPYEQYF,TGCGCCAGCAGTCTTGAGGTTGGGGGCCCCTACGAGCAGTACTTC
TRBV5-4,TRBJ2-7,TRBD2,.,CASSQTSGSEYEQYF,TGTGCCAGCAGCCAGACTAGCGGGAGTGAGTACGAGCAGTACTTC
TRBV7-2,TRBJ2-5,.,.,CASNKGGPLQETQYF,TGTGCCAGCAACAAAGGAGGACCCCTGCAAGAGACCCAGTACTTC
TRBV7-3,TRBJ2-3,TRBD2,.,CASSRIAGGDTQYF,TGTGCCAGCAGCCGCATTGCGGGAGGAGATACGCAGTATTTT
TRBV30,TRBJ2-1,TRBD1,.,CAWSGTGDSQRKQFF,TGTGCCTGGAGTGGGACAGGGGATTCCCAAAGGAAGCAGTTCTTC
TRBV9,TRBJ2-3,TRBD2,.,CASSSPGLAGVGTDTQYF,TGTGCCAGCAGCTCCCCGGGACTAGCGGGAGTCGGCACAGATACGCAGTATTTT
TRBV28,TRBJ1-2,TRBD1,.,CASSPGGDQGDGGYTF,TGTGCCAGCAGCCCCGGGGGGGACCAGGGGGACGGTGGCTACACCTTC
TRBV7-9,TRBJ2-1,TRBD2,.,CASSLGTSGSSYNEQFF,TGTGCCAGCAGCTTAGGAACTAGCGGGAGCTCCTACAATGAGCAGTTCTTC
TRBV27,TRBJ2-7,TRBD2,.,CASRPRQLAGARQSEQYF,TGTGCCAGCAGACCCCGCCAGCTAGCGGGAGCCCGCCAGAGCGAGCAGTACTTC
TRBV9,TRBJ1-1,.,.,CASSVEAQNTEAFF,TGTGCCAGCAGCGTAGAAGCCCAGAACACTGAAGCTTTCTTT
TRBV28,TRBJ1-5,.,.,CASSHFVPNQPQHF,TGTGCCAGCAGCCACTTCGTCCCCAATCAGCCCCAGCATTTT
TRBV7-8,TRBJ1-1,.,.,CASTPPTRNTEAFF,TGTGCCAGCACCCCCCCAACACGCAACACTGAAGCTTTCTTT
TRBV5-5,TRBJ1-5,.,.,CASSLDLDGTGSQPQHF,TGTGCCAGCAGCTTGGATTTAGACGGGACCGGGAGTCAGCCCCAGCATTTT
TRBV9,TRBJ2-2,TRBD2,.,CASSTGLAARAGELFF,TGTGCCAGCAGCACGGGACTAGCGGCAAGGGCCGGGGAGCTGTTTTTT
TRBV12-5,TRBJ2-3,.,few,CASGLVRIGGTQYF,TGTGCTAGTGGTTTGGTACGCATTGGGGGGACGCAGTATTTT
TRBV19,TRBJ2-7,TRBD2,few,CASSIRTSGRATYEQYF,TGTGCCAGTAGTATACGGACTAGCGGGAGGGCCACCTACGAGCAGTACTTC
TRBV4-2,TRBJ2-4,.,.,CASSQGGSQYF,TGTGCCAGCAGCCAGGGGGGTAGTCAGTACTTC
TRBV7-2,TRBJ2-7,TRBD2,.,CASALSWREKDEQYF,TGTGCCAGCGCCCTATCTTGGCGGGAGAAGGACGAGCAGTACTTC
TRBV7-3,TRBJ2-3,.,.,CASSSSTRGFTDTQYF,TGTGCCAGCAGCTCCTCTACCAGAGGATTCACAGATACGCAGTATTTT
TRBV5-6,TRBJ2-7,.,.,CASSPLRGYEQYF,TGTGCCAGCAGCCCTCTTAGGGGGTACGAGCAGTACTTC
TRBV11-2,TRBJ2-7,.,.,CASSLGLAGEQYF,TGTGCCAGCAGCTTAGGACTTGCGGGCGAGCAGTACTTC
TRBV27,TRBJ1-1,.,.,CASSLIGVNTEAFF,TGTGCCAGCAGTTTAATAGGGGTGAACACTGAAGCTTTCTTT
TRBV27,TRBJ2-3,.,few,CASRLDRATDTQYF,TGTGCCAGCAGGCTGGACAGAGCCACAGATACGCAGTATTTT
TRBV12-5,TRBJ2-7,.,.,CASGLTPTSPTYEQYF,TGTGCTAGTGGTTTGACCCCGACTAGTCCTACCTACGAGCAGTACTTC
TRBV19,TRBJ2-5,.,.,CASSQRRGGRAGWEQETQYF,TGTGCCAGTAGCCAACGTCGAGGGGGAAGAGCAGGGTGGGAGCAAGAGACCCAGTACTTC
TRBV13,TRBJ2-5,.,few,CASSQNVGGGSSQETQYF,TGTGCCAGCAGCCAGAACGTCGGTGGTGGGAGTAGCCAAGAGACCCAGTACTTC
TRBV28,TRBJ1-1,.,once,CASSADDRPEAFF,TGTGCCAGCAGTGCCGACGACAGGCCTGAAGCTTTCTTT
TRBV15,TRBJ1-6,TRBD1,.,CATSTTGKGSPLHF,TGTGCCACCAGCACGACAGGGAAGGGTTCACCCCTCCACTTT
TRBV28,TRBJ1-5,.,.,CASSLLVQVGNQPQHF,TGTGCCAGCAGTTTATTAGTCCAGGTAGGCAATCAGCCCCAGCATTTT
TRBV5-4,TRBJ2-1,TRBD2,.,CASSLASGGHNEQFF,TGTGCCAGCAGCTTGGCTAGCGGGGGGCACAATGAGCAGTTCTTC
TRBV6-6,TRBJ1-2,.,.,CASSYLSRVSWGYTF,TGTGCCAGCAGTTACTTGTCCAGGGTAAGCTGGGGCTACACCTTC
TRBV14,TRBJ1-1,.,once,CASSRIGSTWSGEAFF,TGTGCCAGCAGCCGCATCGGGTCCACTTGGAGCGGGGAAGCTTTCTTT
TRBV18,TRBJ2-5,.,.,CASSGGHSETQYF,TGTGCCAGCTCGGGGGGGCACTCAGAGACCCAGTACTTC
TRBV9,TRBJ2-2,TRBD1,.,CASSPIRTGAHGELFF,TGTGCCAGCAGCCCTATTAGGACAGGGGCTCACGGGGAGCTGTTTTTT
TRBV5-5,TRBJ1-1,TRBD1,.,CASSLEDRRATEAFF,TGTGCCAGCAGCTTGGAGGACAGGCGAGCCACTGAAGCTTTCTTT
TRBV2,TRBJ1-5,.,.,CASSAELGQPQHF,TGTGCCAGCAGTGCTGAGTTGGGCCAGCCCCAGCATTTT
TRBV7-2,TRBJ2-5,TRBD2,.,CASSPPPGTSGLQETQYF,TGTGCCAGCAGCCCACCCCCCGGGACTAGCGGACTCCAAGAGACCCAGTACTTC